This T cell receptor beta chain was documented in a study of OX40 agonist ivuxolimab in advanced cancers. Study-level background: Clinicians treated patients with ivuxolimab, an agonistic anti-OX40 (CD134) antibody.

Data came from immunoSEQ multiplex PCR; TCRdb stores just in-frame clones and leaves some out. The table has around 100,000 clones, approximately 95% seen once. The V gene's germline CDR1 is MNHEY and CDR2 SMNVEV (reference sequence). The CDR3 covers 19 residues. V lost 7 bases and J lost 7; bases outside the gene matches: 24. The investigators sampled blood at baseline, at cycle 4 day 1, and at cycle 7 day 1. The sequenced sample was CD4+ or CD8+ T cells sorted from blood, obtained in a trial of the OX40 agonist ivuxolimab. This chain connects TRBV27 to TRBJ2-2, with 7 bases aligning to TRBD1. This TCR was sampled from an adult with an advanced solid tumor such as melanoma, head and neck, liver or kidney cancer. The CDR3 DNA reads TGTGCCAGCACCCCACTTCTAGGGAGACAGGGTCTTTTCGGCGGGGAGCTGTTTTTT. Amino acids: CASTPLLGRQGLFGGELFF.